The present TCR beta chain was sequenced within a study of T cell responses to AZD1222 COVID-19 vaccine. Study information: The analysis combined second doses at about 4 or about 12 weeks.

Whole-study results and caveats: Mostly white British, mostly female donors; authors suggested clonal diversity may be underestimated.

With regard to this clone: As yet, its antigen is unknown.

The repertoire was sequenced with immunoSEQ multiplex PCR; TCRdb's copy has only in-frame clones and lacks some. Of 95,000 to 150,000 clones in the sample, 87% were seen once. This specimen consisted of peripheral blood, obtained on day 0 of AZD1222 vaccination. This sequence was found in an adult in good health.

The CDR3 DNA reads TGCAGCGTTGGGACAGCTTGGGAAAAACTGTTTTTT. Amino acid sequence: CSVGTAWEKLFF. The rearrangement joins TRBV29-1 to TRBJ1-4, with a weak D call TRBD1 (6 bases). The CDR3 sequence is 12 residues long. Germline-derived CDR1 and CDR2 are SQVTM and ANQGSEA. V was trimmed by 4 bases and J by 8 bases, leaving 11 bases between them.